What follows is one TCR beta chain and its context. The antigen remains undetermined. Presence of unique molecular identifiers characterized the TCR beta cDNA libraries. Out of 1 to 10 million T cells, a few hundred thousand cDNA molecules were generated. TCRdb reprocessed the PCR reads via MiXCR and lists one record per CDR3 protein. Of roughly 600,000 distinct CDR3 sequences detected, 40% to 50% appear once; the ten largest clones hold under 2%. The CDR3 runs 16 residues. The V gene's germline CDR1 is WSHSY and CDR2 SAAADI. V was pared by 2 bases and J by 1 base, with 3 bases of the junction left unmatched. The sample comes from a study of post-analysis software for immune sequencing data. Regarding the study as a whole: Five or six TRBV segments (TRBV5-6, TRBV5-1 and TRBV20-1 among them) occurred more frequently in patients than in controls.

This chain connects TRBV10-2 to TRBJ2-5; 11 nucleotides match TRBD2. The sequenced sample was blood. The source of this sequence is a girl aged 5 to 17 with multiple sclerosis. The CDR3 DNA reads TGCGCCAGCAGTGAGGGACTAGCGGGTGTCCAAGAGACCCAGTACTTC. Protein sequence: CASSEGLAGVQETQYF.